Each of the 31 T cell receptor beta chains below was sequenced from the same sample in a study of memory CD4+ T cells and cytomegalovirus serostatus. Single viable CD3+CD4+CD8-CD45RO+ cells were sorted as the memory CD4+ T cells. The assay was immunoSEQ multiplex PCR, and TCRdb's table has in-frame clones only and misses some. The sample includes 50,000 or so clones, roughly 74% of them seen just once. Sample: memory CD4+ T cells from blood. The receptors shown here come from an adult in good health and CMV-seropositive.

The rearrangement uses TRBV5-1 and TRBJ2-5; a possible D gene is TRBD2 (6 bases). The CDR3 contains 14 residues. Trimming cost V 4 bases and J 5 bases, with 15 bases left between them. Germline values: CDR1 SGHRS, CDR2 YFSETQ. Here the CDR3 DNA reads TGCGCCAGCAGCCTGGGAGGATCAGAGGAGACCCAGTACTTC. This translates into CASSLGGSEETQYF.

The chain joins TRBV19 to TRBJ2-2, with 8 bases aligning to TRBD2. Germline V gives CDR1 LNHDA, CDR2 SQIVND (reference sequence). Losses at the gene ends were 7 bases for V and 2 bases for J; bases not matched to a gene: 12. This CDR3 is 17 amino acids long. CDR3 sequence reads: CASTSRGGTVNTGELFF. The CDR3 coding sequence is TGTGCCAGTACCTCCCGCGGGGGGACCGTTAACACCGGGGAGCTGTTTTTT.

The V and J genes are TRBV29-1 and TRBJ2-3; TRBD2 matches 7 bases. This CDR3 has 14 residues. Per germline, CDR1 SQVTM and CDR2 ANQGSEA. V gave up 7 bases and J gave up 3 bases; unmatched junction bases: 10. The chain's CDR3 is CSERREGLTDTQYF. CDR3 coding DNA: TGCAGCGAACGAAGGGAGGGGCTTACAGATACGCAGTATTTT.

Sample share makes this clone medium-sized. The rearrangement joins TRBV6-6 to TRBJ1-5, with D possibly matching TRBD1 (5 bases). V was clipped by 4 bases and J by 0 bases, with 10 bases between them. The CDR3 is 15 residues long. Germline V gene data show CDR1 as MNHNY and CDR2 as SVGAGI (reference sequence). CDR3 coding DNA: TGTGCCAGCAGTTTCGAGGGGTATAGCAATCAGCCCCAGCATTTT. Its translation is CASSFEGYSNQPQHF.

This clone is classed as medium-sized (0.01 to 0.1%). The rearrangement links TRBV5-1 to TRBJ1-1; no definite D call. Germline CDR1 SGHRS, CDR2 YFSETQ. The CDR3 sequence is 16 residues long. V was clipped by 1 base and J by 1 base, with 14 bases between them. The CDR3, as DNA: TGCGCCAGCAGCTTGAGTATTCCAGAAGAGAACACTGAAGCTTTCTTT. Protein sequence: CASSLSIPEENTEAFF.

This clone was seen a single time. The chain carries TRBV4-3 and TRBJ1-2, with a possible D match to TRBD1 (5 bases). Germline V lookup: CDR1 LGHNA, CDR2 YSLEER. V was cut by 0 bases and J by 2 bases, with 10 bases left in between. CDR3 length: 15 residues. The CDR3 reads CASSQEFRVNYGYTF. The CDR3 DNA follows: TGCGCCAGCAGCCAAGAATTCAGGGTCAACTATGGCTACACCTTC.

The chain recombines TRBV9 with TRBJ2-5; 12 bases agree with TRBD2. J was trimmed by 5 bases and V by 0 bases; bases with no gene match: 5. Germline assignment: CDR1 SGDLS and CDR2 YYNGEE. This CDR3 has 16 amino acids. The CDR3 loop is CASSVGLAGGMETQYF. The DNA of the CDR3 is TGTGCCAGCAGCGTAGGGCTAGCGGGGGGGATGGAGACCCAGTACTTC.

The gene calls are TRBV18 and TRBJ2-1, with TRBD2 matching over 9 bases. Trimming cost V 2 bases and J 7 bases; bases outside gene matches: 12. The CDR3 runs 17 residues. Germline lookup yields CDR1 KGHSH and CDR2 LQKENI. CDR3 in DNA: TGTGCCAGCTCACCAAGGCGGGGGGGCCGAAATGATAATGAGCAGTTCTTC. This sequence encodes CASSPRRGGRNDNEQFF.

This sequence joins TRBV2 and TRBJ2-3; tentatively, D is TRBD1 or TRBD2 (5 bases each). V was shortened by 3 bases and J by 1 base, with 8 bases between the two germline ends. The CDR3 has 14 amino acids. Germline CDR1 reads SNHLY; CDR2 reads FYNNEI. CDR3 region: CASSDGDRTDTQYF. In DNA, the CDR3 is TGTGCCAGCAGTGACGGGGACCGCACAGATACGCAGTATTTT.

The CDR3 DNA is TGTGCCAGCAGTGAAGGTAGCGGGGGGGAAAACACCGGGGAGCTGTTTTTT. As protein: CASSEGSGGENTGELFF. The chain couples TRBV25-1 to TRBJ2-2; 11 bases agree with TRBD2. The CDR3 has 17 amino acids. CDR1 MGHDK and CDR2 SYGVNS come from the germline V gene. The junction had 4 bases not matched to a gene; V was cut back by 2 bases and J by 2 bases.

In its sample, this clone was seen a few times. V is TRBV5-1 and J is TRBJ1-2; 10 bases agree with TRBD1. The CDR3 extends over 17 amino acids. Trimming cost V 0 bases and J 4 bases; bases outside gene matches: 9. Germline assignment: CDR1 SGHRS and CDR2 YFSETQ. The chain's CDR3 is CASSLGGTGVSGYGYTF. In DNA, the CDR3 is TGCGCCAGCAGCTTGGGAGGGACAGGGGTTTCAGGCTATGGCTACACCTTC.

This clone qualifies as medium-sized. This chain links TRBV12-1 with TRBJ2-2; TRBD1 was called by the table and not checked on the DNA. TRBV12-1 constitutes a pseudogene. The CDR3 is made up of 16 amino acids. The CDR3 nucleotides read TGTGCCAGCAGCGATGCATTTCGACAGGGTCACGGGGAGCTGTTTTTT. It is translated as CASSDAFRQGHGELFF.

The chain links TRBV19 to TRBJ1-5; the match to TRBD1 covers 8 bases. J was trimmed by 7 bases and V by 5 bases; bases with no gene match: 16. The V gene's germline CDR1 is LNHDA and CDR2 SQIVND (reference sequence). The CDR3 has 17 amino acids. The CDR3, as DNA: TGTGCCAGTAGTCCCCGGACAGGGCTATCTTTTAACCAGCCCCAGCATTTT. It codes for CASSPRTGLSFNQPQHF.

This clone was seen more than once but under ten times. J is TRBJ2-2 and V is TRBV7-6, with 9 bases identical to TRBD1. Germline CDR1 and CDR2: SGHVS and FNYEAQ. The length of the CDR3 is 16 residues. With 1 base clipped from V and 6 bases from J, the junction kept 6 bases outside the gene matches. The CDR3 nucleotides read TGTGCCAGCAGCTTAGTGGTGACAGGGGGTTCCGGGGAGCTGTTTTTT. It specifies CASSLVVTGGSGELFF.

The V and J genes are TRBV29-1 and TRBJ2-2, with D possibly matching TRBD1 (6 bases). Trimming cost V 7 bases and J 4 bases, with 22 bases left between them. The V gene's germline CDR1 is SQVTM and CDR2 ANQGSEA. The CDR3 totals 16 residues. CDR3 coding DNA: TGCAGCGCCTTAACAGAGGGGGACCGTGTCACCGGGGAGCTGTTTTTT. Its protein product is CSALTEGDRVTGELFF.

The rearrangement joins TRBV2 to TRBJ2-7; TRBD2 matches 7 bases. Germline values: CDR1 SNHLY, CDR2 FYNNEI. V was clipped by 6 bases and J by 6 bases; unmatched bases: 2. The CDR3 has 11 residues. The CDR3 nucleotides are TGTGCCAGCAGCAGGGAGGGCGAGCAGTACTTC. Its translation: CASSREGEQYF.

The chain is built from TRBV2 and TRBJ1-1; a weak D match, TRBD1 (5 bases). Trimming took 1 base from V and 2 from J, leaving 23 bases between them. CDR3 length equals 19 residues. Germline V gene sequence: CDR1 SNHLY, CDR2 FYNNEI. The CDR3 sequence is CASSEDPIFTPGANTEAFF. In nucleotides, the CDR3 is TGTGCCAGCAGTGAAGACCCCATATTCACCCCCGGGGCCAACACTGAAGCTTTCTTT.

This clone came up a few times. CDR3 loop: CASSKGGKGGQQISFKTGNTIYF. Here the CDR3 DNA reads TGTGCCAGCAGCAAAGGGGGGAAAGGGGGACAGCAGATTTCTTTCAAGACTGGAAACACCATATATTTT. This chain connects TRBV21-1 to TRBJ1-3; the D segment call TRBD1 is taken from the table without a DNA check. TRBV21-1 represents a pseudogene. There are 23 residues in the CDR3.

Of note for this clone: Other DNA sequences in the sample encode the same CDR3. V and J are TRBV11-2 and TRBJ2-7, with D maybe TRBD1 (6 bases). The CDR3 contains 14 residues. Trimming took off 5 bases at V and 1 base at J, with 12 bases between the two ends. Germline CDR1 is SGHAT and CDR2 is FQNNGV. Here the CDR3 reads CASSPATGSYEQYF. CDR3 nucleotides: TGTGCCAGCAGCCCCGCGACAGGTTCCTACGAGCAGTACTTC.

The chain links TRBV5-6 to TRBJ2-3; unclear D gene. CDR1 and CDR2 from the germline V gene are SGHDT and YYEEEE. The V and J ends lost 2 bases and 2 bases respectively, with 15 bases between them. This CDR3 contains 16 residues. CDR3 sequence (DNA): TGTGCCAGCAGCTTTTTGTCTGTCGGCCACACAGATACGCAGTATTTT. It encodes CASSFLSVGHTDTQYF. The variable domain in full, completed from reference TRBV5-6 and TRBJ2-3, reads DAGVTQSPTHLIKTRGQQVTLRCSPKSGHDTVSWYQQALGQGPQFIFQYYEEEERQRGNFPDRFSGHQFPNYSSELNVNALLLGDSALYLCASSFLSVGHTDTQYFGPGTRLTVL.

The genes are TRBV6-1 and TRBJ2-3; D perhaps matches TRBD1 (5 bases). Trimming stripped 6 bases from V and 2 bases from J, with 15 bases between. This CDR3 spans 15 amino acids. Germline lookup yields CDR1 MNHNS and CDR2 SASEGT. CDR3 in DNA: TGTGCCAGCAGATCGGAAAGGACAAACACAGATACGCAGTATTTT. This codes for CASRSERTNTDTQYF.

CDR3 loop: CASSQDAGSYNEQFF. The CDR3 nucleotides read TGCGCCAGCAGCCAAGACGCTGGCTCCTACAATGAGCAGTTCTTC. The chain links TRBV4-1 to TRBJ2-1, with unresolved D. The CDR3 is 15 residues long. The germline CDR1 and CDR2 sequences are MGHRA and YSYEKL. Trimming removed 0 bases from V and 0 bases from J, with 6 bases in between.

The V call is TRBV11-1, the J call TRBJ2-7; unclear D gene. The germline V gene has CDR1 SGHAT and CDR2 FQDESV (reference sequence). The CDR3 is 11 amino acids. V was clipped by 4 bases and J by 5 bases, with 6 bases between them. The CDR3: CASSWEHEQYF. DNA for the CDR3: TGTGCCAGCAGCTGGGAACACGAGCAGTACTTC.

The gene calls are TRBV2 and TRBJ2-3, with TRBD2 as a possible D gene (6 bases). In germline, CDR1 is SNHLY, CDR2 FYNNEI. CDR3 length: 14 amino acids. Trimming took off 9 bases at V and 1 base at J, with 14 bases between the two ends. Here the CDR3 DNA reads TGTGCCAGGGGGGGTATTAAGGGCACAGATACGCAGTATTTT. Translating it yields CARGGIKGTDTQYF. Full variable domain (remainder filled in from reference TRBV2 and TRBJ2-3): EPEVTQTPSHQVTQMGQEVILRCVPISNHLYFYWYRQILGQKVEFLVSFYNNEISEKSEIFDDQFSVERPDGSNFTLKIRSTKLEDSAMYFCARGGIKGTDTQYFGPGTRLTVL.

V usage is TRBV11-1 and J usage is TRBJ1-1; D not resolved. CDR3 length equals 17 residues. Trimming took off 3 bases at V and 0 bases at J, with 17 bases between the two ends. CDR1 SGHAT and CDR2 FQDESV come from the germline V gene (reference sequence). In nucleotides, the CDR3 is TGTGCCAGCAGCTTTGGTGGAGAAGGCGGAATGAACACTGAAGCTTTCTTT. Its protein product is CASSFGGEGGMNTEAFF. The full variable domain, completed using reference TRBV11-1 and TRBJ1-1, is EAEVAQSPRYKITEKSQAVAFWCDPISGHATLYWYRQILGQGPELLVQFQDESVVDDSQLPKDRFSAERLKGVDSTLKIQPAELGDSAMYLCASSFGGEGGMNTEAFFGQGTRLTVV.

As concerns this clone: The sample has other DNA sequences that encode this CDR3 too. The CDR3 is CASSSSRDGYTF. CDR3 in DNA: TGTGCCAGCAGTTCGAGTAGAGATGGCTACACCTTC. The rearrangement uses TRBV6-6 and TRBJ1-2; D not certain. CDR3 length equals 12 residues. Trimming removed 4 bases at V and 6 bases at J, with 9 bases between. Germline CDR1 reads MNHNY; CDR2 reads SVGAGI (reference sequence).

Here the CDR3 reads CASSQTSGGDTQYF. CDR3 sequence (DNA): TGCGCCAGCAGTCAGACCTCAGGCGGGGATACGCAGTATTTT. The chain joins TRBV4-3 to TRBJ2-3, with a tentative D call TRBD2 (5 bases). Trimming cost V 6 bases and J 6 bases, with 16 bases left between them. From germline, CDR1 is LGHNA and CDR2 YSLEER. CDR3 length: 14 amino acids.

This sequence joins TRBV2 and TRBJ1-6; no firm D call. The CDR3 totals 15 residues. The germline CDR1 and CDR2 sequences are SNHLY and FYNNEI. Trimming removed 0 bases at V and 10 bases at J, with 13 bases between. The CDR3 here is CASSEARMTRSPLHF. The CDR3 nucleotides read TGTGCCAGCAGTGAAGCGCGCATGACCCGGTCACCCCTCCACTTT.

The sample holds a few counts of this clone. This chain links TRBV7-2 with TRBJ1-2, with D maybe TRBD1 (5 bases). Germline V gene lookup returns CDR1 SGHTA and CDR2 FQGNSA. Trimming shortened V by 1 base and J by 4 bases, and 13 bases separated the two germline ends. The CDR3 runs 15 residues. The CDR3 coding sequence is TGTGCCAGCAGCTTAGAACAGGAGGTCGGCTATGGCTACACCTTC. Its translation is CASSLEQEVGYGYTF.

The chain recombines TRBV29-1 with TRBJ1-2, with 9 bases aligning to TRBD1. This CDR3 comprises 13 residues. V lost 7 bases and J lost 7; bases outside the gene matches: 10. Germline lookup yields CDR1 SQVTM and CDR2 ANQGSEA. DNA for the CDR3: TGCAGCGGAAGAGACAGGGGGGGATCTGGCTACACCTTC. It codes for CSGRDRGGSGYTF.

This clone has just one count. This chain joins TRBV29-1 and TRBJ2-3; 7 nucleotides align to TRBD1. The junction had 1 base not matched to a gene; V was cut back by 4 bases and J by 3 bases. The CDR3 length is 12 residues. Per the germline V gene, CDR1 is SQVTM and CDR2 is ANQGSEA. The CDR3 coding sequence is TGCAGCGTTGGGGACAGTACAGATACGCAGTATTTT. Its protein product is CSVGDSTDTQYF.